Listed here is a single T cell receptor (beta chain). What it binds is not known. These data are taken from a study of T cell responses to AZD1222 COVID-19 vaccine. Findings and caveats of the study: At baseline, just a handful of AZD1222 recipients tested seropositive.

The assay was immunoSEQ multiplex PCR, and TCRdb's table has in-frame clones only and misses some. Among 95,000 to 150,000 clones listed, approximately 89% were seen once. The source of this sequence is an adult in good health. The sample consisted of peripheral blood, taken on day 0 of AZD1222 vaccination.

CDR3: CASSLIAGSYNEQFF. The DNA for the CDR3 is TGCGCCAGCAGCTTGATAGCGGGATCTTACAATGAGCAGTTCTTC. The chain combines TRBV5-1 with TRBJ2-1; 8 nucleotides match TRBD2. Germline V lookup: CDR1 SGHRS, CDR2 YFSETQ. V lost 1 base and J lost 4; bases outside the gene matches: 4. The CDR3 consists of 15 residues.